The present TCR beta chain was sequenced within a study of T cells in Graves' hyperthyroidism and ophthalmopathy. V lost 4 bases to trimming and J lost 1 base, with 16 bases between them. This CDR3 contains 15 residues. CDR1 is SQVTM, CDR2 ANQGSEA, per germline. Amplification targeted TCR beta CDR3 regions from RNA transcripts. The study used the HTBI primer set for a first-round RT-PCR of the TCR CDR3. Using its own MiXCR run on the multiplex PCR reads, TCRdb lists one record per CDR3 protein. The sample lists roughly 840,000 distinct CDR3 sequences; 35% to 40% were seen once. The hyperthyroidism patients had all been newly diagnosed, and their disease duration was under 2 months. Their ages ranged from 18 to 65 years.

The source material was blood. The receptor's source is a man in his late teens or twenties with Graves' hyperthyroidism. The chain combines TRBV29-1 with TRBJ1-1; possible D gene TRBD1, 6 bases. The chain's CDR3 is CSVGGAARGNTEAFF. The CDR3 DNA reads TGCAGCGTTGGGGGGGCGGCAAGAGGGAACACTGAAGCTTTCTTT.